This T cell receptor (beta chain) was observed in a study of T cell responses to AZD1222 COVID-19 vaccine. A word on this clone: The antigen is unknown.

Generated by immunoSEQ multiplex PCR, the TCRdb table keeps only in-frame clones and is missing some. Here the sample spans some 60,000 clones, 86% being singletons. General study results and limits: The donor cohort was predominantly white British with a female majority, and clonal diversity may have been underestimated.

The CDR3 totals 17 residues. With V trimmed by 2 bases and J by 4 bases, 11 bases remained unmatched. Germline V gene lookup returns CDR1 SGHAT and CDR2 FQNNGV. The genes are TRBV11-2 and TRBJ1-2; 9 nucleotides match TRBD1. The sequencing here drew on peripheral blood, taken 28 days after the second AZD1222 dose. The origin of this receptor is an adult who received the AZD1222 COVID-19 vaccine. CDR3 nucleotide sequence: TGTGCCAGCAGCTTAAGGGAAGCCGGGACAGGGCTCTATGGCTACACCTTC. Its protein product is CASSLREAGTGLYGYTF.